A single sample gave rise to the 16 T cell receptor beta chains below, sequenced in a study of long-term antiretroviral therapy in people with HIV. Survey-level resolution applied to immunoSEQ assay v3.0. Profiled with immunoSEQ multiplex PCR; TCRdb holds only in-frame clones, not every one. This table holds about 20,000 clones, about 87% found once. Source: unsorted PBMCs, taken 2.1 years after starting antiretroviral therapy. The receptor set was obtained from a young man with HIV.

The chain employs TRBV27 and TRBJ1-2, with D perhaps matching TRBD1 (6 bases). This CDR3 region has 12 residues. Germline loops: CDR1 MNHEY, CDR2 SMNVEV (reference sequence). V dropped 4 bases and J dropped 7 bases, with 10 bases sitting between them. CDR3: CASSSGALGYTF. The CDR3 nucleotides read TGTGCCAGCAGTTCAGGGGCGCTTGGCTACACCTTC.

The rearrangement joins TRBV23-1 to TRBJ1-4, with no clear D. TRBV23-1 is an ORF for which the function is uncertain. The ends were cut back, 8 bases at V and 7 bases at J, with 20 bases in the middle. The CDR3 loop spans 15 amino acids. The CDR3 DNA follows: TGCGCCAGCCCAAGCCCGCGCCAGGAGAGTGAAAAACTGTTTTTT. This codes for CASPSPRQESEKLFF.

J is TRBJ1-3 and V is TRBV19; 7 bases agree with TRBD1. Germline V gene lookup returns CDR1 LNHDA and CDR2 SQIVND (reference sequence). The CDR3 loop spans 14 amino acids. V dropped 4 bases and J dropped 5; count of bases not matched to a gene: 5. CDR3 residues: CASSTIQGRNTIYF. Written as DNA, the CDR3 is TGTGCCAGTAGTACCATACAGGGGAGAAACACCATATATTTT.

In regard to this clone: The junction and the germline gene differ at one end; a read error may be behind it. At the DNA level, this CDR3 is encoded by other sequences in the same sample as well. The chain joins TRBV19 to TRBJ2-2, with 8 nucleotides matching TRBD1. The germline CDR1 and CDR2 sequences are LNHDA and SQIVND (reference sequence). The CDR3 is made up of 15 amino acids. DNA for the CDR3: TGTGCCAGTAGTACCACAGGGGGATTGGCCGGGGAGTTGTTTTTT. Its translation is CASSTTGGLAGELFF.

This rearrangement joins TRBV6-5 to TRBJ2-7, with 13 bases that match TRBD2. Germline trimming cut 5 bases from V and 6 bases from J; bases unmatched to any gene: 4. CDR3 length equals 14 residues. CDR1 is MNHEY, CDR2 SVGAGI, per germline. The CDR3 sequence: CASSRLAGGGEQYF. The DNA for the CDR3 is TGTGCCAGCAGTCGACTAGCGGGGGGCGGCGAGCAGTACTTC.

This rearrangement joins TRBV4-3 to TRBJ2-6, with unresolved D. The V end lost 1 base, the J end lost 1 base, and 8 bases lay between the germline ends. The germline V gene encodes CDR1 LGHNA and CDR2 YSLEER. CDR3 length: 16 residues. CDR3 nucleotides: TGCGCCAGCAGCCAAGCTCGGGTTTCTGGGGCCAACGTCCTGACTTTC. This translates into CASSQARVSGANVLTF.

The rearrangement joins TRBV27 to TRBJ1-5, with D unresolved. Germline CDR1 is MNHEY and CDR2 is SMNVEV (reference sequence). The CDR3 length is 14 residues. Trimming took off 3 bases at V and 3 bases at J, with 9 bases between the two ends. The CDR3 sequence: CASSFAGINQPQHF. CDR3 sequence (DNA): TGTGCCAGCAGTTTTGCGGGGATCAATCAGCCCCAGCATTTT.

The chain carries TRBV11-2 and TRBJ2-7; D is perhaps TRBD1 (5 bases). The CDR3 length is 14 residues. Trimming left V 2 bases short and J 7 bases short, with 15 bases between. Germline V gene data show CDR1 as SGHAT and CDR2 as FQNNGV. CDR3 sequence (DNA): TGTGCCAGCAGCTTAAGTGTCAGGGCTAGGGAGCAGTACTTC. The encoded protein is CASSLSVRAREQYF. Full variable domain (remainder filled in from reference TRBV11-2 and TRBJ2-7): EAGVAQSPRYKIIEKRQSVAFWCNPISGHATLYWYQQILGQGPKLLIQFQNNGVVDDSQLPKDRFSAERLKGVDSTLKIQPAKLEDSAVYLCASSLSVRAREQYFGPGTRLTVT.

The CDR3, as DNA: TGTGCCAGCAGCCCGTATGGCGGGGAGCTGTTTTTT. It codes for CASSPYGGELFF. This chain joins TRBV6-6 and TRBJ2-2; unclear D gene. V lost 6 bases and J 7 bases, leaving 9 bases between the germline ends. Germline CDR1 and CDR2: MNHNY and SVGAGI (reference sequence). The CDR3 has 12 residues.

This clone came up a few times. V and J are TRBV27 and TRBJ2-7; possibly TRBD1 or TRBD2 for D (5 bases each). The CDR3 is made up of 16 amino acids. Germline V gene sequence: CDR1 MNHEY, CDR2 SMNVEV (reference sequence). V lost 4 bases to trimming and J lost 2 bases, with 18 bases between them. The CDR3 DNA sequence: TGTGCCAGCAGTTCCAACCGACAGAAGGGAGCCTACGAGCAGTACTTC. Translation gives CASSSNRQKGAYEQYF.

The CDR3 bases are TGTGCCAGCAGCTTGGAGGGCCAGGTCAGCCTTGGGTATTTT. Its protein product is CASSLEGQVSLGYF. This rearrangement joins TRBV5-6 to TRBJ1-3; D is unresolved. From germline, CDR1 is SGHDT and CDR2 YYEEEE. Trimming shortened V by 0 bases and J by 16 bases, and 20 bases separated the two germline ends. The CDR3 spans 14 residues. Together with reference TRBV5-6 and TRBJ1-3, the CDR3 gives the full variable domain: DAGVTQSPTHLIKTRGQQVTLRCSPKSGHDTVSWYQQALGQGPQFIFQYYEEEERQRGNFPDRFSGHQFPNYSSELNVNALLLGDSALYLCASSLEGQVSLGYFGEGSWLTVV.

The rearrangement links TRBV29-1 to TRBJ1-2; D gene unclear. The ends were cut back, 1 base at V and 4 bases at J, with 13 bases in the middle. The CDR3 totals 14 residues. Germline CDR1 and CDR2: SQVTM and ANQGSEA. The CDR3 loop is CSVEGLPMGYGYTF. In DNA, the CDR3 is TGCAGCGTTGAAGGATTACCAATGGGCTATGGCTACACCTTC.

This rearrangement joins TRBV19 to TRBJ2-2; unclear D gene. CDR1 is LNHDA, CDR2 SQIVND, per germline (reference sequence). V lost 10 bases and J 1 base, leaving 10 bases between the germline ends. The CDR3 consists of 13 residues. The CDR3 reads CATLAENTGELFF. The DNA for the CDR3 is TGTGCCACCCTGGCCGAGAACACCGGGGAGCTGTTTTTT.

The V and J genes are TRBV29-1 and TRBJ2-3; D gene ambiguous. Trimming pared 5 bases from V and 0 bases from J, leaving 12 bases between. CDR3 size: 14 residues. The V gene's germline CDR1 is SQVTM and CDR2 ANQGSEA. The CDR3: CSVLPLTSTDTQYF. CDR3 coding DNA: TGCAGCGTTCTACCTCTTACTAGCACAGATACGCAGTATTTT.

The chain links TRBV9 to TRBJ1-1; no reliable D call. Trimming shortened V by 5 bases and J by 2 bases, and 13 bases separated the two germline ends. In germline, CDR1 is SGDLS, CDR2 YYNGEE. The CDR3 is 14 residues long. The CDR3 reads CASSLGITNTEAFF. The CDR3 DNA reads as TGTGCCAGCAGTCTAGGGATAACTAACACTGAAGCTTTCTTT.

This clone was seen more than once but under ten times. This chain uses TRBV27 with TRBJ2-7; D may be TRBD1 (6 bases). The CDR3 runs 14 residues. V shed 3 bases and J shed 4 bases, with 13 bases lying between them. Germline loops: CDR1 MNHEY, CDR2 SMNVEV (reference sequence). CDR3 nucleotide sequence: TGTGCCAGCAGTTTGGTTGGGGGCAGTTACGAGCAGTACTTC. The encoded protein is CASSLVGGSYEQYF.